The rows below give T cell receptor beta chains drawn from one sample of a study of monozygotic twins with inflammatory bowel disease. Reprocessing the 5' RACE reads, TCRdb reports a single entry for every CDR3 protein and omits DNA. The data include about 440,000 distinct CDR3 sequences; the top ten clones carry 2.4%. Sequenced material: blood. The source is a human donor with ulcerative colitis or Crohn's disease, or a healthy co-twin of an affected twin (not recorded which). Both conserved end residues are part of each CDR3. Fields, in order: CDR3 protein, J gene, V gene, CDR3 length.

CDR3: CSVNGKGANPDTQYF; J: TRBJ2-3; V: TRBV20-1; length: 15
CDR3: CASSFGIGAPVSTIYF; J: TRBJ1-3; V: TRBV12-3/TRBV12-4; length: 16
CDR3: CASSLEGNANEKLFF; J: TRBJ1-4; V: TRBV5-1; length: 15
CDR3: CASSPGPAQETQYF; J: TRBJ2-5; V: TRBV18; length: 14
CDR3: CSAMIAGAVHADTQYF; J: TRBJ2-3; V: TRBV20-1; length: 16
CDR3: CASSLAGSNRRDQYF; J: TRBJ2-5; V: TRBV7-2; length: 15
CDR3: CASSSAGQGVNQPQHF; J: TRBJ1-5; V: TRBV12-3/TRBV12-4; length: 16
CDR3: CSARGGSYTEAFF; J: TRBJ1-1; V: TRBV20-1; length: 13
CDR3: CASSLQAGPYEQYF; J: TRBJ2-7; V: TRBV7-2; length: 14
CDR3: CASSLNVRGIQYF; J: TRBJ2-4; V: TRBV7-2; length: 13
CDR3: CASSPLESNEQFF; J: TRBJ2-1; V: TRBV7-3; length: 13
CDR3: CASLHRENTEAFF; J: TRBJ1-1; V: TRBV28; length: 13